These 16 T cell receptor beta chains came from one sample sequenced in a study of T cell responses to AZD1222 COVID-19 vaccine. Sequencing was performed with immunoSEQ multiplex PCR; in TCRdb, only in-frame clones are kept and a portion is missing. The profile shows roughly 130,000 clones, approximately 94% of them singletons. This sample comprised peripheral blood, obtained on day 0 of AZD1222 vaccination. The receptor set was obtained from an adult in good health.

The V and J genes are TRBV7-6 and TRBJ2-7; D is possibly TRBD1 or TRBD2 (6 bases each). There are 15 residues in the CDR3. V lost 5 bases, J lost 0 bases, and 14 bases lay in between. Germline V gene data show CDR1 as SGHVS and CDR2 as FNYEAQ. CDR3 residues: CASSAQGGSSYEQYF. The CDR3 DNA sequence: TGTGCCAGCAGCGCCCAAGGGGGGAGCTCCTACGAGCAGTACTTC.

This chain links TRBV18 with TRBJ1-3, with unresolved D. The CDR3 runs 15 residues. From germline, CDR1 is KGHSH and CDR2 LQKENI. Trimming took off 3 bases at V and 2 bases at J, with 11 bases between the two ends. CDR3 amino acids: CASSPPGLPGNTIYF. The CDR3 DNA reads TGTGCCAGCTCACCCCCTGGGTTGCCTGGAAACACCATATATTTT.

CDR3 bases: TGTGCCAGTAGTCCCGGGGGGAACACTGAAGCTTTCTTT. It yields the protein CASSPGGNTEAFF. The chain joins TRBV19 to TRBJ1-1; tentatively, D is TRBD1 (5 bases). V shed 5 bases and J shed 1 base, with 8 bases lying between them. CDR3 size: 13 residues. Germline assignment: CDR1 LNHDA and CDR2 SQIVND (reference sequence).

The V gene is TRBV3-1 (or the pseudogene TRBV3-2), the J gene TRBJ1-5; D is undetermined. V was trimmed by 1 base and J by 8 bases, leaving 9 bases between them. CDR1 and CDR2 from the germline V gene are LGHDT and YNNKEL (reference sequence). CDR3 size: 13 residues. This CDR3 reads CASSQGNWEPQHF. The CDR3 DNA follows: TGTGCCAGCAGCCAAGGAAACTGGGAGCCCCAGCATTTT.

In DNA, the CDR3 is TGTGCCAGCAGCGTAGGACAGGGGCCAAGTTCACCCCTCCACTTT. Encoded protein: CASSVGQGPSSPLHF. The V and J genes are TRBV7-6 and TRBJ1-6; 9 nucleotides match TRBD1. Germline trimming cut 5 bases from V and 9 bases from J; bases unmatched to any gene: 8. The CDR3 spans 15 residues. Per the germline V gene, CDR1 is SGHVS and CDR2 is FNYEAQ.

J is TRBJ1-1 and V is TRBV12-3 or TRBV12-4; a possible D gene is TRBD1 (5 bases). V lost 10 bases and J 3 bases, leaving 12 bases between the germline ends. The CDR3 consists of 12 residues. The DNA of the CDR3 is TGTGCCACTACCGGGGGGTACACTGAAGCTTTCTTT. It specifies CATTGGYTEAFF.

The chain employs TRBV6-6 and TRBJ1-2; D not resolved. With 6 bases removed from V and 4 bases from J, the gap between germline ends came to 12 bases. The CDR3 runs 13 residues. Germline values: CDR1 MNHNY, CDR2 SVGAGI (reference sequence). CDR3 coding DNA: TGTGCCAGCAGGTCTCCGGGAGGCTATGGCTACACCTTC. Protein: CASRSPGGYGYTF.

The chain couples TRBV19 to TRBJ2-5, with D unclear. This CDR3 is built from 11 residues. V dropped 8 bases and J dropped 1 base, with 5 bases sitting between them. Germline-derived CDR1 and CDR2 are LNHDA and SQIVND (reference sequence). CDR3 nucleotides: TGTGCCAGTGGACCCCAAGAGACCCAGTACTTC. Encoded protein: CASGPQETQYF.

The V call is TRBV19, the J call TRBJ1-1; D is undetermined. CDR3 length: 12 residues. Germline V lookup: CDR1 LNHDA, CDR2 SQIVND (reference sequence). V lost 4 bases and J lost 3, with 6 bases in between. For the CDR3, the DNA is TGTGCCAGTAGTAAAAGTTACACTGAAGCTTTCTTT. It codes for CASSKSYTEAFF.

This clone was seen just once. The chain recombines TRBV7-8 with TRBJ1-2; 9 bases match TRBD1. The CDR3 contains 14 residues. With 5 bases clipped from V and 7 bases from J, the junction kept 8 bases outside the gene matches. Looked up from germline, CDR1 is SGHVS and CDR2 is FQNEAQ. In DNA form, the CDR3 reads TGTGCCAGCAGCCCCATTCGACAGGGGGGTGGCTACACCTTC. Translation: CASSPIRQGGGYTF.

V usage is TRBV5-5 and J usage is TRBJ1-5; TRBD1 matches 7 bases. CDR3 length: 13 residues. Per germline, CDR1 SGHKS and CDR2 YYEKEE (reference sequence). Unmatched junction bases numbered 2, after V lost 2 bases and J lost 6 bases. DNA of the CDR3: TGTGCCAGCAGCTTAGACAGGGTTCAGCCCCAGCATTTT. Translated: CASSLDRVQPQHF.

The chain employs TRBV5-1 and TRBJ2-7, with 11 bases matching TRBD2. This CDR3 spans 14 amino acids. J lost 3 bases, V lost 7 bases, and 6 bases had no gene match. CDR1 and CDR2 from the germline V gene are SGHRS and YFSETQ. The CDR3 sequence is CASGKGLADYEQYF. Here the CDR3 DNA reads TGCGCCAGCGGAAAGGGACTAGCGGACTACGAGCAGTACTTC.

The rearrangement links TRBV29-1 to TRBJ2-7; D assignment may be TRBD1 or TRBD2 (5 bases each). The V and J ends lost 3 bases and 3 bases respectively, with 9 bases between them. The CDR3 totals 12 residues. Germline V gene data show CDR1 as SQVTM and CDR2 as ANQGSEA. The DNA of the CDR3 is TGCAGCGTTGACGGGACGAACTACGAGCAGTACTTC. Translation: CSVDGTNYEQYF.

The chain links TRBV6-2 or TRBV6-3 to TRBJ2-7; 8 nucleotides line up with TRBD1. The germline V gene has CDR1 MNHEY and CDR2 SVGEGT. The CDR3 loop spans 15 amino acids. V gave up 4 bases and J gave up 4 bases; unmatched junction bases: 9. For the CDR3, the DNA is TGTGCCAGCAGTTCTCCGGGACAGGTAACATACGAGCAGTACTTC. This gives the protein CASSSPGQVTYEQYF.

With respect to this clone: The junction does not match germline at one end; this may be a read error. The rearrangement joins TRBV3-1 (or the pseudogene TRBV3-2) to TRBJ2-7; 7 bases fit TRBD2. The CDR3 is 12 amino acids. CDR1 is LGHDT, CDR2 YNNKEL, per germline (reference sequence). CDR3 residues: CASSQDRLAKTF. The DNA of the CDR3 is TGTGCCAGCAGCCAAGACCGACTAGCCAAGACTTTC.

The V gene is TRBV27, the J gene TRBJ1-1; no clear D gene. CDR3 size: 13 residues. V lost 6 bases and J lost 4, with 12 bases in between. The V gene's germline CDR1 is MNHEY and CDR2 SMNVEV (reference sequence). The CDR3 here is CASSPWGSTEAFF. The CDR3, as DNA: TGTGCCAGCAGCCCGTGGGGATCCACTGAAGCTTTCTTT.